These 7 T cell receptor beta chains were all obtained from the same sample, sequenced in a study of brain T cells in children with intractable seizures. Sequenced by immunoSEQ multiplex PCR; TCRdb stores in-frame clones only, minus some. This table holds under 400,000 clones, over 90% found once. Time point defined: blood from clinic visit 5 months post-surgery; TSC patient then seizure free. This sample comprised peripheral blood, obtained less than 6 months after surgery. These receptor sequences come from a boy less than two years old with tuberous sclerosis and intractable seizures.

This chain uses TRBV5-1 with TRBJ2-3, with 12 bases lining up with TRBD2. Looked up from germline, CDR1 is SGHRS and CDR2 is YFSETQ. The CDR3 length is 15 residues. V was clipped by 6 bases and J by 4 bases; unmatched bases: 6. CDR3 sequence reads: CASKWTSGNADTQYF. CDR3 nucleotides: TGCGCCAGCAAGTGGACTAGCGGGAACGCAGATACGCAGTATTTT.

The chain has TRBV7-3 and TRBJ2-1; 10 nucleotides align to TRBD2. The germline V gene encodes CDR1 SGHTA and CDR2 FQGTGA. The CDR3 loop spans 15 amino acids. The ends lost 5 bases at V and 2 bases at J; junction bases unmatched: 3. The CDR3 sequence is CASSTLAGAYNEQFF. The CDR3 coding sequence is TGTGCCAGCAGCACCCTAGCGGGAGCCTACAATGAGCAGTTCTTC.

The chain uses TRBV7-3 and TRBJ2-1, with TRBD2 identical over 12 bases. CDR3 size: 15 residues. The V segment lost 6 bases and the J segment 0 bases; nucleotides outside the gene matches: 0. The germline V gene encodes CDR1 SGHTA and CDR2 FQGTGA. The CDR3 protein is CASRLAGGSYNEQFF. The CDR3, as DNA: TGTGCCAGCAGACTAGCGGGGGGCTCCTACAATGAGCAGTTCTTC.

The CDR3, as DNA: TGCGCCAGCACCCAGACAGGGTTGCCCTACAATGAGCAGTTCTTC. Encoded protein: CASTQTGLPYNEQFF. The chain combines TRBV4-1 with TRBJ2-1, with 7 bases fitting TRBD1. Germline V CDR1 and CDR2: MGHRA, YSYEKL. The CDR3 totals 15 residues. The V gene end was trimmed by 7 bases and the J gene end by 2 bases; junction bases not matched to a gene: 8.

The chain carries TRBV25-1 and TRBJ2-7, with TRBD1 matching 7 bases. Germline values: CDR1 MGHDK, CDR2 SYGVNS. V shed 10 bases and J 7 bases; nucleotides not matched to a gene: 10. The CDR3 has 12 residues. The CDR3 DNA reads TGTGCCACCAGACAGGGCTCGGGGGAGCAGTACTTC. It yields the protein CATRQGSGEQYF.

The chain employs TRBV28 and TRBJ2-7, with 14 positions matching TRBD2. The ends lost 5 bases at V and 4 bases at J; junction bases unmatched: 13. The germline V gene has CDR1 MDHEN and CDR2 SYDVKM. The CDR3 has 18 amino acids. The chain's CDR3 is CASSADIRTSGRWYEQYF. CDR3 DNA sequence: TGTGCCAGCAGTGCCGATATTCGGACTAGCGGGAGGTGGTACGAGCAGTACTTC.

This clone was detected only once. This chain joins TRBV7-2 and TRBJ1-2; 10 nucleotides match TRBD1. The length of the CDR3 is 15 residues. The trim removed 3 bases at V and 4 bases at J, leaving 5 bases unmatched. The germline CDR1 and CDR2 sequences are SGHTA and FQGNSA. CDR3 nucleotide sequence: TGTGCCAGCAGCTTGGGCCGGACAGGGGGCTATGGCTACACCTTC. This translates into CASSLGRTGGYGYTF.